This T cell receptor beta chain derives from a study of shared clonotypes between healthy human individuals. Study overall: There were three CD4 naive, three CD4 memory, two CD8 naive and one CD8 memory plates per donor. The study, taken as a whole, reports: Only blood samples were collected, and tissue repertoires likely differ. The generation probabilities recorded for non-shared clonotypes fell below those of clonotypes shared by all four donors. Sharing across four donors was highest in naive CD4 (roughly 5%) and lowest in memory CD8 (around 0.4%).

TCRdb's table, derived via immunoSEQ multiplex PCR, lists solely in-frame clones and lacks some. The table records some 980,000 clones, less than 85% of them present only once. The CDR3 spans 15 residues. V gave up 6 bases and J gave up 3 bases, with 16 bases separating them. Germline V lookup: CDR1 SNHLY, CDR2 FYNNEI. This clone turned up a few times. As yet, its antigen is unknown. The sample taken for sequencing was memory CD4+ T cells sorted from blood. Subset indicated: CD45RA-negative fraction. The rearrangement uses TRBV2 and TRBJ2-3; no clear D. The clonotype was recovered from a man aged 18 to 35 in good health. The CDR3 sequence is CASSPVSGVTDTQYF. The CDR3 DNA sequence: TGTGCCAGCAGCCCCGTTTCTGGCGTAACAGATACGCAGTATTTT.